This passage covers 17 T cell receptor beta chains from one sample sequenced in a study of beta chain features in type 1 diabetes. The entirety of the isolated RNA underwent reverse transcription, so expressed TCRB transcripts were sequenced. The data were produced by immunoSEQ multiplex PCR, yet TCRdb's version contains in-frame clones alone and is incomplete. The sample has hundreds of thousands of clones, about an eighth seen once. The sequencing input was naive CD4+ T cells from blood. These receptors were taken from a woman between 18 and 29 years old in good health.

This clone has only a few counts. CDR3 protein: CASSAPGQGSYEQYV. DNA of the CDR3: TGTGCCAGCAGCGCCCCGGGACAGGGCTCCTACGAGCAGTACGTC. The chain uses TRBV11-1 and TRBJ2-7; 9 bases agree with TRBD1. Germline V gene lookup returns CDR1 SGHAT and CDR2 FQDESV (reference sequence). CDR3 size: 15 residues. V lost 5 bases and J lost 0; bases outside the gene matches: 5.

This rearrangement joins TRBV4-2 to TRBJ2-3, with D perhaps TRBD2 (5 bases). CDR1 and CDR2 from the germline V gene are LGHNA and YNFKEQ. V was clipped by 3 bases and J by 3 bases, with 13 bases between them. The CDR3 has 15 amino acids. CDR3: CASSQGSRGTDTQYF. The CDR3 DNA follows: TGTGCCAGCAGCCAGGGTAGTCGAGGGACAGATACGCAGTATTTT.

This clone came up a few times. In DNA form, the CDR3 reads TGTGCCAGCAGTTACCTTGCGGGGGTAGAGTCACCCCTCCACTTT. Its protein product is CASSYLAGVESPLHF. The chain joins TRBV6-5 to TRBJ1-6; D might be TRBD1 (5 bases). CDR1 and CDR2 from the germline V gene are MNHEY and SVGAGI. Trimming pared 2 bases from V and 10 bases from J, leaving 15 bases between. The CDR3 spans 15 residues.

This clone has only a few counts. The CDR3 protein is CASSLLTSGIQDTQYF. CDR3 coding DNA: TGTGCCAGCAGTTTATTGACTAGCGGGATTCAAGATACGCAGTATTTT. This chain links TRBV27 with TRBJ2-3; the match to TRBD2 covers 11 bases. Looked up from germline, CDR1 is MNHEY and CDR2 is SMNVEV (reference sequence). This CDR3 spans 16 amino acids. V trimming: 1 base; J trimming: 5 bases; junction bases outside the gene matches: 5.

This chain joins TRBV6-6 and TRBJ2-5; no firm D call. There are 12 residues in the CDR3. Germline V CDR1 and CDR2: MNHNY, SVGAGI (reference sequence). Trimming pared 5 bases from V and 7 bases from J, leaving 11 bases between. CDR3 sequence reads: CASSMGWGTQYF. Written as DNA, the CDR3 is TGTGCCAGCAGTATGGGATGGGGGACCCAGTACTTC.

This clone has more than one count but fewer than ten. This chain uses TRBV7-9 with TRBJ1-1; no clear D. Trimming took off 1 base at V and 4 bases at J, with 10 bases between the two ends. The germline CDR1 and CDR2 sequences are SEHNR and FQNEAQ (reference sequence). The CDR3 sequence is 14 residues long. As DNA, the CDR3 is TGTGCCAGCAGCTTAGTAGGTTTGGGCACTGAAGCTTTCTTT. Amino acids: CASSLVGLGTEAFF. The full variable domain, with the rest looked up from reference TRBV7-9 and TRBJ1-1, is DTGVSQNPRHKITKRGQNVTFRCDPISEHNRLYWYRQTLGQGPEFLTYFQNEAQLEKSRLLSDRFSAERPKGSFSTLEIQRTEQGDSAMYLCASSLVGLGTEAFFGQGTRLTVV.

The CDR3 DNA sequence: TGTGCCAGCAGCCCTCGCGGCTACACCTTC. Its translation is CASSPRGYTF. V is TRBV7-9 and J is TRBJ1-2; D remains ambiguous. The CDR3 loop spans 10 amino acids. The V end was cut by 5 bases, the J end by 8 bases, with 6 bases between. Germline CDR1 and CDR2: SEHNR and FQNEAQ (reference sequence).

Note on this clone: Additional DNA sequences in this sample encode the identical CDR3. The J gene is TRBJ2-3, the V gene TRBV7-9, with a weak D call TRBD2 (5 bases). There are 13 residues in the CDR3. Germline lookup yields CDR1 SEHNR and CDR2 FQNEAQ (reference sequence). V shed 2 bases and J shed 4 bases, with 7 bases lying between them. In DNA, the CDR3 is TGTGCCAGCAGCTTATCCGGGGCAGATACGCAGTATTTT. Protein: CASSLSGADTQYF.

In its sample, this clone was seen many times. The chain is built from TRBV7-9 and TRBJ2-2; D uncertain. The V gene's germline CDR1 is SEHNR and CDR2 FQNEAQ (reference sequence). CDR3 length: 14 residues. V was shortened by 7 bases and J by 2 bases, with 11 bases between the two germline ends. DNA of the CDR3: TGTGCCAGCACCCGAACGGTTAACACCGGGGAGCTGTTTTTT. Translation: CASTRTVNTGELFF.

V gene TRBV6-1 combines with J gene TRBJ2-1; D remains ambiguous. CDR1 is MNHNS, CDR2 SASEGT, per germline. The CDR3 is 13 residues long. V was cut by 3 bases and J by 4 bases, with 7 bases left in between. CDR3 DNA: TGTGCCAGCAGTGACGGGCGGTACAATGAGCAGTTCTTC. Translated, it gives CASSDGRYNEQFF.

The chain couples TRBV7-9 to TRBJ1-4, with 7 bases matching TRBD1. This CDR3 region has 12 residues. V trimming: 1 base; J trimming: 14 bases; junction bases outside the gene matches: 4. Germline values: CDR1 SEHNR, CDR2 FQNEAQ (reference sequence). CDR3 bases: TGTGCCAGCAGCTTAGTGTCGGGACAGCTGTTTTTT. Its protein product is CASSLVSGQLFF.

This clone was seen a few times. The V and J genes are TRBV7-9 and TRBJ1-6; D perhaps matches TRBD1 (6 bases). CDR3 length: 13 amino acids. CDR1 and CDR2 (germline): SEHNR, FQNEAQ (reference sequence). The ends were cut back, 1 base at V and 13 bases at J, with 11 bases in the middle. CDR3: CASSLEAGDPLHF. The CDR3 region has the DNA TGTGCCAGCAGCTTAGAAGCAGGGGACCCCCTCCACTTT.

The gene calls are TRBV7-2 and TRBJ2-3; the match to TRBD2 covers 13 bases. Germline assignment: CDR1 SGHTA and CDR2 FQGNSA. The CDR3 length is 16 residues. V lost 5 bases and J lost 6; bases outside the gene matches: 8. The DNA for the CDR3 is TGTGCCAGCAGCCCCCGACTAGCGGGGGGATTGGATACGCAGTATTTT. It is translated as CASSPRLAGGLDTQYF.

As DNA, the CDR3 is TGCGCCAGCAGCCAACGCCTAGCGGGGGGGCAAGGAGATACGCAGTATTTT. Residues: CASSQRLAGGQGDTQYF. The rearrangement joins TRBV4-1 to TRBJ2-3, with 12 bases matching TRBD2. Germline CDR1 is MGHRA and CDR2 is YSYEKL. The J segment lost 5 bases and the V segment lost 2 bases, leaving 8 bases of the junction unmatched. CDR3 length equals 17 residues.

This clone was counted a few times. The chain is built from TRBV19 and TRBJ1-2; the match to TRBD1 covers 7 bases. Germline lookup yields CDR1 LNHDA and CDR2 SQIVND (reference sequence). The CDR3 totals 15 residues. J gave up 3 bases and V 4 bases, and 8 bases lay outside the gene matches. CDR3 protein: CASSNEHGTDYGYTF. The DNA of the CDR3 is TGTGCCAGTAGTAACGAACATGGGACAGACTATGGCTACACCTTC.

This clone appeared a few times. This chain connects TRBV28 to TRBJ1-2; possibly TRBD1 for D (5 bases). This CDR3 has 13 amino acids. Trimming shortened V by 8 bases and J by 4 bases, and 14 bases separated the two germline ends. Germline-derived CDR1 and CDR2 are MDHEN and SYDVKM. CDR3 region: CASSNGRVYGYTF. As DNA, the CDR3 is TGTGCCAGCTCAAATGGCAGGGTCTATGGCTACACCTTC.

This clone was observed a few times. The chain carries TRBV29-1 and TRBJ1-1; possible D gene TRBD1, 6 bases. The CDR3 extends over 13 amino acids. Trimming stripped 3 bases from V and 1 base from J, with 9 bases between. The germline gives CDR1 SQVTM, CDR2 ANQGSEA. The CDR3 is CSVDRDTNTEAFF. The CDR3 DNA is TGCAGCGTTGATAGGGACACGAACACTGAAGCTTTCTTT. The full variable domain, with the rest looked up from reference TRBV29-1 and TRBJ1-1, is SAVISQKPSRDICQRGTSLTIQCQVDSQVTMMFWYRQQPGQSLTLIATANQGSEATYESGFVIDKFPISRPNLTFSTLTVSNMSPEDSSIYLCSVDRDTNTEAFFGQGTRLTVV.